One sample yielded the 2 T cell receptor beta chains listed below, sequenced in a study of T cell repertoires in cytomegalovirus infection. Their recognized antigens are unknown. In TCRdb, the reads were re-called with MiXCR into one record per CDR3 protein. The sample lists 150,000 or so distinct CDR3 sequences, approximately 21% occurring once. The starting material was CD8+ T cells from cultured PBMCs, obtained from culture after CMV antigen stimulation. These receptors originate from a human donor in good health (CMV status not recorded). Some clones in this sample may be carry-over from other donors' samples.

This clonotype was detected only a few times. The chain couples TRBV6-2 or TRBV6-3 to TRBJ1-2; the D is unclear. The germline V and J ends were trimmed by 5 bases and 8 bases, with 12 bases remaining between them. The CDR3 spans 12 residues. CDR1 is MNHEY and CDR2 is SVGEGT in the germline V gene. CDR3 residues: CASSPNIVGYTF. In DNA form, the CDR3 reads TGTGCCAGCAGTCCCAATATAGTGGGCTACACCTTC.

This sequence joins TRBV12-3 or TRBV12-4 and TRBJ1-2; 7 bases are shared with TRBD1. There are 13 residues in the CDR3. V was clipped by 3 bases and J by 4 bases; unmatched bases: 2. The CDR3 DNA follows: TGTGCCAGCAGTTTGGGACAGAGCTATGGCTACACCTTC. It yields the protein CASSLGQSYGYTF.